This TCR beta chain was identified during a study of blood T cell repertoires in COVID-19. Turning to the study itself: Sources were T cells, B-cell-depleted T cells, or PBMCs; the material itself was cDNA or gDNA.

In the source study's methods: Amplification with reference gene primers provided the estimates of nucleated cell counts. Clones were sequenced by immunoSEQ multiplex PCR, and TCRdb holds only the in-frame ones, with some missing. That table gives V, J and clone size, and the DNA gave D and trimming. The sample records about 300,000 clones, about 83% being singletons. Trimming pared 2 bases from V and 0 bases from J, leaving 7 bases between. The CDR3 runs 14 residues. Germline CDR1 is MDHEN and CDR2 is SYDVKM. Sequencing was performed on peripheral blood. This sequence joins TRBV28 and TRBJ1-1, with D tentatively TRBD1 (5 bases). The receptor's source is a woman aged 45-65 years with acute or convalescent COVID-19. CDR3 residues: CASSLGGLNTEAFF. The CDR3 bases are TGTGCCAGCAGTTTAGGGGGGTTGAACACTGAAGCTTTCTTT. The full variable domain, completed using reference TRBV28 and TRBJ1-1, is DVKVTQSSRYLVKRTGEKVFLECVQDMDHENMFWYRQDPGLGLRLIYFSYDVKMKEKGDIPEGYSVSREKKERFSLILESASTNQTSMYLCASSLGGLNTEAFFGQGTRLTVV.